These 14 T cell receptor beta chains were sequenced from one sample in a study of shared clonotypes between healthy human individuals. TCRdb's copy holds only in-frame clones and misses some; the assay was immunoSEQ multiplex PCR. This table has over a million clones, 70% to 80% appearing once. Source material: memory CD4+ T cells from PBMCs. The subset denotes: CD45RA-negative fraction. These receptors all come from a man between 18 and 29 years old in good health. Some clones in this sample may be carry-over from other donors' samples.

The CDR3 DNA reads TGTGCCAGCAGCTTAGACAGTAATGAAAAACTGTTTTTT. Its translation is CASSLDSNEKLFF. The chain recombines TRBV7-3 with TRBJ1-4; the D gene is possibly TRBD1 (5 bases). Germline CDR1 reads SGHTA; CDR2 reads FQGTGA. The CDR3 length is 13 residues. Trimming left V 2 bases short and J 4 bases short, with 5 bases between. Combining the CDR3 with reference TRBV7-3 and TRBJ1-4 gives the whole variable domain GAGVSQTPSNKVTEKGKYVELRCDPISGHTALYWYRQSLGQGPEFLIYFQGTGAADDSGLPNDRFFAVRPEGSVSTLKIQRTERGDSAVYLCASSLDSNEKLFFGSGTQLSVL.

The rearrangement uses TRBV11-2 and TRBJ2-1, with D perhaps matching TRBD2 (6 bases). Germline values: CDR1 SGHAT, CDR2 FQNNGV. The CDR3 loop spans 15 amino acids. The ends were cut back, 6 bases at V and 4 bases at J, with 16 bases in the middle. The CDR3 DNA reads TGTGCCAGCAGACCGGGACTTCTATCTTACAATGAGCAGTTCTTC. Residues: CASRPGLLSYNEQFF.

CDR3: CAWSAGTSGRRQETQYF. CDR3 in DNA: TGTGCCTGGAGCGCTGGGACTAGCGGGAGGCGGCAAGAGACCCAGTACTTC. This chain connects TRBV30 to TRBJ2-5; 15 nucleotides align to TRBD2. Germline V gene data show CDR1 as GTSNPN and CDR2 as SVGIG (reference sequence). J was trimmed by 2 bases and V by 3 bases; bases with no gene match: 7. CDR3 size: 17 residues. The full variable domain, in which reference TRBV30 and TRBJ2-5 provide the parts outside the CDR3, is SQTIHQWPATLVQPVGSPLSLECTVEGTSNPNLYWYRQAAGRGLQLLFYSVGIGQISSEVPQNLSASRPQDRQFILSSKKLLLSDSGFYLCAWSAGTSGRRQETQYFGPGTRLLVL.

DNA for the CDR3: TGTGCCAGCAGCCAAGCGTCTAGGATCTACAATGAGCAGTTCTTC. Translating gives CASSQASRIYNEQFF. The chain links TRBV14 to TRBJ2-1; no clear D. Germline V CDR1 and CDR2: SGHDN, FVKESK. With 1 base removed from V and 3 bases from J, the gap between germline ends came to 10 bases. This CDR3 region has 15 residues.

The chain has TRBV28 and TRBJ2-7; D is unclear. V lost 6 bases and J lost 6, with 9 bases in between. The CDR3 sequence is 11 residues long. Germline loops: CDR1 MDHEN, CDR2 SYDVKM. The CDR3 region has the DNA TGTGCCAGCAGGTCTATCGGCGAGCAGTACTTC. It specifies CASRSIGEQYF.

This CDR3 is CASSPLWGGSYEQYF. The CDR3 coding sequence is TGTGCCAGCAGCCCCCTCTGGGGCGGGAGCTACGAGCAGTACTTC. The rearrangement joins TRBV7-9 to TRBJ2-7, with 7 bases lining up with TRBD2. CDR3 length: 15 residues. Germline lookup yields CDR1 SEHNR and CDR2 FQNEAQ (reference sequence). V was clipped by 5 bases and J by 3 bases; unmatched bases: 10.

The sample holds one count of this clone. The rearrangement uses TRBV10-1 and TRBJ1-5; the match to TRBD1 covers 9 bases. CDR3 length equals 16 residues. The V gene end was trimmed by 6 bases and the J gene end by 0 bases; junction bases not matched to a gene: 6. The germline CDR1 and CDR2 sequences are WNHNN and SYGVQD (reference sequence). As DNA, the CDR3 is TGCGCCAGCAGGGGGACAGGGTTTTATAGCAATCAGCCCCAGCATTTT. Protein sequence: CASRGTGFYSNQPQHF.

This sequence joins TRBV5-1 and TRBJ2-2, with D tentatively TRBD2 (6 bases). The CDR3 is 14 residues long. The germline V gene has CDR1 SGHRS and CDR2 YFSETQ. Deletions cut 0 bases from V and 7 bases from J, with 10 bases between. The DNA of the CDR3 is TGCGCCAGCAGCTTGGGGAGGGAGAACGGGGAGCTGTTTTTT. The encoded protein is CASSLGRENGELFF.

This chain links TRBV11-1 with TRBJ2-1; D is possibly TRBD2 (5 bases). Germline V gene sequence: CDR1 SGHAT, CDR2 FQDESV (reference sequence). V was pared by 5 bases and J by 11 bases, with 13 bases between. The CDR3 is 12 residues long. CDR3 in amino acids: CASSPPDLKQFF. In DNA form, the CDR3 reads TGTGCCAGCAGCCCTCCGGACTTAAAGCAGTTCTTC.

The gene calls are TRBV7-6 and TRBJ2-5; weak D call: TRBD1 (6 bases). The CDR3 is 15 residues long. V lost 5 bases and J lost 11, with 24 bases in between. CDR1 SGHVS and CDR2 FNYEAQ come from the germline V gene. CDR3 coding DNA: TGTGCCAGCAGCCCAACAGGGCGGCAGGGTGCAAAGCAGTACTTC. This encodes CASSPTGRQGAKQYF.

Of note for this clone: The same CDR3 arises from other DNA sequences in this sample as well. The chain is built from TRBV5-4 and TRBJ2-7; 16 nucleotides line up with TRBD2. Losses at the gene ends were 4 bases for V and 7 bases for J; bases not matched to a gene: 5. Germline assignment: CDR1 SGHNT and CDR2 YYREEE (reference sequence). The CDR3 contains 15 residues. This chain's CDR3 is CASSQGLAGGYEQYF. CDR3 DNA: TGTGCCAGCAGCCAGGGACTAGCGGGAGGGTATGAGCAGTACTTC.

Ten or more counts support this clone. The chain employs TRBV5-1 and TRBJ2-2; TRBD2 matches at 13 bases. This CDR3 has 18 amino acids. Trimming cost V 4 bases and J 4 bases; bases outside gene matches: 10. In germline, CDR1 is SGHRS, CDR2 YFSETQ. CDR3 sequence reads: CASSGKLAGGPSTGELFF. The CDR3 DNA reads as TGCGCCAGCAGCGGAAAACTAGCGGGAGGGCCGAGCACCGGGGAGCTGTTTTTT.

For this clone: This likely stems from a read error, as it lies one base from a far larger clone. Other DNA sequences of this sample code for an identical CDR3. V is TRBV5-4 and J is TRBJ2-1; D is unclear. The germline CDR1 and CDR2 sequences are SGHNT and YYREEE (reference sequence). The CDR3 consists of 13 residues. CDR3 in DNA: TGCGCCAGCAGCTTAGGTAGGAACAATGAGCAGTTCTTC. Translation: CASSLGRNNEQFF.

With respect to this clone: At the DNA level, this CDR3 is encoded by other sequences in the same sample as well. This chain uses TRBV28 with TRBJ2-4; D is perhaps TRBD2 (6 bases). The germline gives CDR1 MDHEN, CDR2 SYDVKM. The V end lost 3 bases, the J end lost 2 bases, and 8 bases lay between the germline ends. The CDR3 contains 14 residues. The CDR3 sequence: CASSFRGTKNIQYF. DNA for the CDR3: TGTGCCAGCAGTTTTCGGGGGACCAAAAACATTCAGTACTTC.